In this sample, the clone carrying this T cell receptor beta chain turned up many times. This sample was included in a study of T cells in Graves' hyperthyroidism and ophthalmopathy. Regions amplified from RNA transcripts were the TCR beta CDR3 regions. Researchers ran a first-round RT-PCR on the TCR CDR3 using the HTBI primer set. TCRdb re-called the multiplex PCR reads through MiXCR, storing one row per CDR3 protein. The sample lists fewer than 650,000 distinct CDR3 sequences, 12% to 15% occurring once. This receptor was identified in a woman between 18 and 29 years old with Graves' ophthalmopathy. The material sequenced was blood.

The CDR3 DNA reads TGCAGTGCTAGAGACAAACAGCTAACCCAATATGGCTACACCTTC. Its translation is CSARDKQLTQYGYTF. This chain joins TRBV20-1 and TRBJ1-2, with unresolved D. The CDR3 covers 15 residues. Looked up from germline, CDR1 is DFQATT and CDR2 is SNEGSKA (reference sequence). Trimming took 0 bases from V and 5 from J, leaving 16 bases between them.